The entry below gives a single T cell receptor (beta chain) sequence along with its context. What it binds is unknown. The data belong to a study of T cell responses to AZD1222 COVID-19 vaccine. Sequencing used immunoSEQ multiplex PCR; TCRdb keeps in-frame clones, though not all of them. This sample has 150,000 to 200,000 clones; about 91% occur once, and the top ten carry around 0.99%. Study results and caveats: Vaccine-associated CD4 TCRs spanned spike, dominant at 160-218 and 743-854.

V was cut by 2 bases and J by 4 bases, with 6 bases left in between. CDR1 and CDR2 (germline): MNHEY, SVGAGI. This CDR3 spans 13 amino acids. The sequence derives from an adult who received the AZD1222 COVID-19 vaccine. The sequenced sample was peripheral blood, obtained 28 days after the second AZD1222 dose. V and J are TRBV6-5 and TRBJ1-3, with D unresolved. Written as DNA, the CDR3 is TGTGCCAGCAGTTACGGACTCGGAAACACCATATATTTT. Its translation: CASSYGLGNTIYF.